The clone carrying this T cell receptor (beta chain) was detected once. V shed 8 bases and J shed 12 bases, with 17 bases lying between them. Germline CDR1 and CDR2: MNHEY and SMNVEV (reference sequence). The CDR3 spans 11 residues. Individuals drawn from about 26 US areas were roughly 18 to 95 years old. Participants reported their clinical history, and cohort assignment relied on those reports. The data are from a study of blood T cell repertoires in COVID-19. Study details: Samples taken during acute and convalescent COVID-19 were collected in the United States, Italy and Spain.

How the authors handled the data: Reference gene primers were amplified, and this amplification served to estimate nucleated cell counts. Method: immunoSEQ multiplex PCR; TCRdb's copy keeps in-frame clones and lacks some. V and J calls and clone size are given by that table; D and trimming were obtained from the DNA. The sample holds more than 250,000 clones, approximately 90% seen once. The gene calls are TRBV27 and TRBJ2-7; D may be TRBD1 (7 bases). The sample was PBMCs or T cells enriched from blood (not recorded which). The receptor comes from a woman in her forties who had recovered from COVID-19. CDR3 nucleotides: TGTGCCAGCCGTTCTAACAGGGGACTGTACTTC. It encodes CASRSNRGLYF.